One sample yielded the 4 T cell receptor beta chains listed below, sequenced in a study of cytomegalovirus exposure and HLA in healthy donors (dated by TCRdb to between 2016 and 2019). Receptors were amplified or captured by the immunoSEQ multiplex PCR assay. TCRdb took over this immuneACCESS table, retaining in-frame rearrangements with V and J assigned. Such tables are incomplete; in checked studies, under half of the missing clones stem from an unresolved V gene, and the remainder is unexplained. The table for this sample lists roughly 100,000 clones; roughly nine tenths of them were counted only once. The ten largest make up under 4.5% of the sample. Specimen: PBMCs. These receptors were taken from a woman between 18 and 30 years old in good health and CMV-seropositive.

The V gene is TRBV6-5, the J gene TRBJ1-1, with 8 bases lining up with TRBD1. The CDR3 runs 13 residues. The V segment lost 6 bases and the J segment 1 base; nucleotides outside the gene matches: 1. CDR1 and CDR2 from the germline V gene are MNHEY and SVGAGI. This chain's CDR3 is CASSGQGNTEAFF. For the CDR3, the DNA is TGTGCCAGCAGCGGACAGGGGAACACTGAAGCTTTCTTT.

The V gene is TRBV12-2, the J gene TRBJ2-7; TRBD2, as called in the table, went unchecked against the DNA. TRBV12-2 is shown as a pseudogene. This CDR3 contains 15 residues. In DNA form, the CDR3 reads TGTGCAAGTCGCTTAATAGCGGGAGTTAGATGGGAGCAGTACTTC. This translates into CASRLIAGVRWEQYF.

The gene calls are TRBV15 and TRBJ2-1; 9 nucleotides line up with TRBD2. V lost 0 bases and J lost 4; bases outside the gene matches: 7. Germline values: CDR1 LNHNV, CDR2 YYDKDF (reference sequence). The CDR3 extends over 17 amino acids. CDR3 bases: TGTGCCACCAGCAGAGATCTGCGACTAGCGGATTACAATGAGCAGTTCTTC. Its translation is CATSRDLRLADYNEQFF.

As regards this clone: Other DNA sequences from this sample encode an identical CDR3 as well. The V and J genes are TRBV27 and TRBJ2-3; 13 bases are shared with TRBD2. Germline CDR1 and CDR2: MNHEY and SMNVEV (reference sequence). The V and J ends lost 4 bases and 3 bases, in that order; junction bases with no gene match: 4. The CDR3 extends over 16 amino acids. CDR3 amino acids: CASSSRLAGGTDTQYF. CDR3 nucleotides: TGTGCCAGCAGTTCCAGACTAGCGGGAGGAACAGATACGCAGTATTTT.